The T cell receptor beta chain described here comes from a study of early T cells in non-severe SARS-CoV-2 infection. At the level of the study: The authors sequenced bulk RNA from unsorted whole blood, leaving chains unpaired. Study results and caveats: Clonotype matching in VDJdb favored anti-spike CD8 responses and did not capture private and CD4 specificities.

Individual cDNA molecules were tagged with unique molecular identifiers, the study reported. Using its own MiXCR run on the 5' RACE reads, TCRdb lists one record per CDR3 protein. The sample has about 48,000 distinct CDR3 sequences, around 6.4% seen once; the top ten hold roughly 6.9%. Looked up from germline, CDR1 is MNHEY and CDR2 is SVGEGT. V was clipped by 5 bases and J by 5 bases, with 9 bases between them. The CDR3 length is 12 residues. This clonotype was detected many times. The antigen remains undetermined. The receptor was isolated from an adult who was a healthcare worker with PCR-confirmed SARS-CoV-2 infection or an uninfected control (not recorded which). V and J are TRBV6-2 or TRBV6-3 and TRBJ1-1; D gene ambiguous. The material sequenced was whole blood, taken at baseline. The CDR3 bases are TGTGCCAGCAGTCCCTGGTGGACTGAAGCTTTCTTT. It translates to CASSPWWTEAFF.